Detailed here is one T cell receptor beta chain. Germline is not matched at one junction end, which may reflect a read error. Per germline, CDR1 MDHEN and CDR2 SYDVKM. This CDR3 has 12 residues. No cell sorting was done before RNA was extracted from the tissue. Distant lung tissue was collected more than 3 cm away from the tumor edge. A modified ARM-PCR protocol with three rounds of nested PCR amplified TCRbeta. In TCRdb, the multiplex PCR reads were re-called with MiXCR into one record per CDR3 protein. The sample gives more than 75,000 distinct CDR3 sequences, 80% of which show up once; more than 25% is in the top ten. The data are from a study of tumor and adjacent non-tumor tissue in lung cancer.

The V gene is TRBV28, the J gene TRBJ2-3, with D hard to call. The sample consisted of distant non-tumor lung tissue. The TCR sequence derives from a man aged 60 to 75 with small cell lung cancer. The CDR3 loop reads CASRHSVNTQYF. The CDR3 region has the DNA TGCGCCAGCAGACACAGTGTAAATACGCAGTATTTT.